These 14 T cell receptor beta chains share one sample of origin, sequenced in a study of blood T cell repertoires in COVID-19. The method was immunoSEQ multiplex PCR; TCRdb's version includes in-frame clones alone and lacks a portion of them. Among approximately 300,000 clones listed, 70% to 90% were seen once. Sample: peripheral blood. These receptors all stem from a man between 18 and 29 years old who had recovered from COVID-19.

V usage is TRBV3-1 (or the pseudogene TRBV3-2) and J usage is TRBJ1-5; possibly TRBD1 for D (5 bases). The V end lost 0 bases, the J end lost 0 bases, and 6 bases lay between the germline ends. CDR1 and CDR2 (germline): LGHDT, YNNKEL (reference sequence). The CDR3 is 15 residues long. The CDR3 DNA reads as TGTGCCAGCAGCCAAGATCAGGGTAGCAATCAGCCCCAGCATTTT. Protein product: CASSQDQGSNQPQHF.

The chain combines TRBV9 with TRBJ1-1, with 7 bases aligning to TRBD1. CDR3 length: 15 residues. V shed 2 bases, J shed 3 bases, and the junction held 7 bases outside the gene matches. Germline CDR1 and CDR2: SGDLS and YYNGEE. The CDR3 spells CASSVEGARDTEAFF. The CDR3 DNA is TGTGCCAGCAGCGTTGAGGGGGCGCGGGACACTGAAGCTTTCTTT.

The chain is built from TRBV2 and TRBJ1-5; the match to TRBD1 covers 7 bases. Germline loops: CDR1 SNHLY, CDR2 FYNNEI. The CDR3 contains 15 residues. Trimming at V came to 5 bases and at J to 3 bases, leaving 7 bases not matched to a gene. The CDR3 DNA follows: TGTGCCAGCAGTAGACAGGGCGACCCCAATCAGCCCCAGCATTTT. This codes for CASSRQGDPNQPQHF.

V gene TRBV12-3 or TRBV12-4 combines with J gene TRBJ2-3; no clear D gene. CDR3 size: 13 residues. V was shortened by 3 bases and J by 4 bases, with 8 bases between the two germline ends. For the CDR3, the DNA is TGTGCCAGCAGTTTCACTGAATCAGATACGCAGTATTTT. It encodes CASSFTESDTQYF.

The chain links TRBV7-3 to TRBJ2-3, with 13 bases identical to TRBD2. The CDR3 covers 18 residues. V trimming: 5 bases; J trimming: 4 bases; junction bases outside the gene matches: 12. In germline, CDR1 is SGHTA, CDR2 FQGTGA. CDR3 DNA sequence: TGTGCCAGCAGCACAAACCCACTAGCGGGAGGGCCGGCAGATACGCAGTATTTT. Encoded protein: CASSTNPLAGGPADTQYF.

This clone was detected once. The chain carries TRBV3-1 (or the pseudogene TRBV3-2) and TRBJ2-7, with 10 bases lining up with TRBD2. This CDR3 spans 15 amino acids. Per germline, CDR1 LGHDT and CDR2 YNNKEL (reference sequence). V dropped 0 bases and J dropped 2; count of bases not matched to a gene: 1. CDR3 region: CASSQESGRAYEQYF. In nucleotides, the CDR3 is TGTGCCAGCAGCCAAGAGAGCGGGAGGGCCTACGAGCAGTACTTC.

This chain connects TRBV6-5 to TRBJ1-1, with TRBD1 identical over 11 bases. From germline, CDR1 is MNHEY and CDR2 SVGAGI. The ends lost 6 bases at V and 0 bases at J; junction bases unmatched: 3. CDR3 length: 15 residues. In DNA, the CDR3 is TGTGCCAGCAGCCGGACAGGGGGCATGAACACTGAAGCTTTCTTT. Its translation: CASSRTGGMNTEAFF.

This clone is a singleton in its sample. For the CDR3, the DNA is TGTGCCAGCAGCTTGTTTGGGGAGGACTACGAGCAGTACTTC. Its protein is CASSLFGEDYEQYF. The chain employs TRBV7-9 and TRBJ2-7; D might be TRBD2 (6 bases). With 3 bases removed from V and 3 bases from J, the gap between germline ends came to 12 bases. The CDR3 runs to 14 residues. Looked up from germline, CDR1 is SEHNR and CDR2 is FQNEAQ (reference sequence).

CDR3 in DNA: TGTGCCAGCAGCCTGCAGGGTTTTGGCACTGAAGCTTTCTTT. It is translated as CASSLQGFGTEAFF. The chain carries TRBV5-4 and TRBJ1-1; the D gene is possibly TRBD1 (5 bases). V was cut by 4 bases and J by 4 bases, with 14 bases left in between. The germline V gene has CDR1 SGHNT and CDR2 YYREEE (reference sequence). CDR3 length: 14 amino acids.

This clone was seen only a few times. The V and J genes are TRBV4-2 and TRBJ1-2; D is possibly TRBD1 (5 bases). The V gene lost 4 bases and the J gene lost 8 bases, with 14 bases spanning the gap. This CDR3 has 13 amino acids. CDR1 and CDR2 from the germline V gene are LGHNA and YNFKEQ. The CDR3 nucleotides read TGTGCCAGCAGCCCTTCCAATGGGGCCGGCTACACCTTC. As protein: CASSPSNGAGYTF.

The CDR3 loop reads CASSTPTDRNIQYF. In DNA form, the CDR3 reads TGTGCCAGTAGTACCCCGACCGACAGGAACATTCAGTACTTC. J is TRBJ2-4 and V is TRBV19; possibly TRBD1 for D (6 bases). The CDR3 has 14 amino acids. Trimming pared 4 bases from V and 7 bases from J, leaving 14 bases between. Germline CDR1 reads LNHDA; CDR2 reads SQIVND (reference sequence).

The chain combines TRBV25-1 with TRBJ2-1; a possible D gene is TRBD2 (5 bases). Looked up from germline, CDR1 is MGHDK and CDR2 is SYGVNS. The CDR3 is 14 amino acids. The V end lost 6 bases, the J end lost 8 bases, and 17 bases lay between the germline ends. The CDR3, as DNA: TGTGCCAGCAGGGCGCTCCCGGGATCGGATGAGCAGTTCTTC. The encoded protein is CASRALPGSDEQFF.

The chain links TRBV11-3 to TRBJ2-1, with 7 bases identical to TRBD1. CDR1 is SGHNT and CDR2 is YENEEA in the germline V gene. V shed 1 base, J shed 7 bases, and the junction held 4 bases outside the gene matches. This CDR3 has 14 residues. Here the CDR3 DNA reads TGTGCCAGCAGCTTAGTGAGGGGGCGAAATGAGCAGTTCTTC. Its translation: CASSLVRGRNEQFF.

This rearrangement joins TRBV5-5 to TRBJ1-6, with TRBD1 identical over 9 bases. Germline V CDR1 and CDR2: SGHKS, YYEKEE (reference sequence). This CDR3 is built from 14 residues. Losses at the gene ends were 3 bases for V and 10 bases for J; bases not matched to a gene: 5. Written as DNA, the CDR3 is TGTGCCAGCAGCTATGGGACAGGGCGGTCACCCCTCCACTTT. Its protein product is CASSYGTGRSPLHF. Combining the CDR3 with reference TRBV5-5 and TRBJ1-6 gives the whole variable domain DAGVTQSPTHLIKTRGQQVTLRCSPISGHKSVSWYQQVLGQGPQFIFQYYEKEERGRGNFPDRFSARQFPNYSSELNVNALLLGDSALYLCASSYGTGRSPLHFGNGTRLTVT.